The following is a T cell receptor beta chain sequence with its context. This record belongs to a study of blood T cell repertoires in COVID-19. Produced via immunoSEQ multiplex PCR; TCRdb's table is partial and in-frame only. The sample consists of around 110,000 clones, 75% to 95% of them appearing once. The TCR comes from a woman in her 30s with acute or convalescent COVID-19. Sequenced: peripheral blood.

CDR3 DNA sequence: TGTGCCATCAGTGAGCCGACCAAGGGACAGTTTGGTGGCTACACCTTC. Translating it yields CAISEPTKGQFGGYTF. The J gene is TRBJ1-2, the V gene TRBV10-3, with 7 positions matching TRBD1. With V trimmed by 2 bases and J by 7 bases, 13 bases remained unmatched. There are 16 residues in the CDR3. Germline CDR1 reads ENHRY; CDR2 reads SYGVKD.